The 23 T cell receptor beta chains in this list originate from one sample, sequenced in a study of T cells after posttransplantation cyclophosphamide. Measured with immunoSEQ multiplex PCR; TCRdb has only the in-frame clones, and not every one. The sample contains roughly 34,000 clones, none of them singletons. The sequenced sample consisted of PBMCs. These receptors were taken from a woman aged 30 to 39 in good health and a related stem cell transplant donor.

This clone has a count of ten or more. The genes are TRBV28 and TRBJ1-2, with D maybe TRBD1 (5 bases). The CDR3 runs 16 residues. CDR1 and CDR2 (germline): MDHEN, SYDVKM. V gave up 2 bases and J gave up 6 bases, with 19 bases separating them. The CDR3 nucleotides are TGTGCCAGCAGTTTAGGGGTTAACAGGCTTAGAGATGGCTACACCTTC. Amino acids: CASSLGVNRLRDGYTF.

This clone was picked up many times. The chain joins TRBV6-2 or TRBV6-3 to TRBJ1-3; weak D call: TRBD1 (5 bases). Germline V gene sequence: CDR1 MNHEY, CDR2 SVGEGT. V was cut by 6 bases and J by 2 bases, with 14 bases left in between. The CDR3 totals 15 residues. Here the CDR3 reads CASRRRQGAGNTIYF. The CDR3 region has the DNA TGTGCCAGCAGACGACGCCAGGGAGCTGGAAACACCATATATTTT.

This clone came up many times. The chain joins TRBV6-2 or TRBV6-3 to TRBJ1-6, with D perhaps matching TRBD1 (5 bases). CDR1 and CDR2 (germline): MNHEY, SVGEGT. The CDR3 is 14 amino acids. The ends were cut back, 7 bases at V and 7 bases at J, with 14 bases in the middle. The CDR3 is CASTPQGQNSPLHF. CDR3 sequence (DNA): TGTGCCAGCACCCCCCAGGGTCAGAATTCACCCCTCCACTTT.

This clone was counted ten times or more. The chain employs TRBV4-1 and TRBJ2-1; TRBD1 aligns across 8 bases. The trim removed 3 bases at V and 4 bases at J, leaving 2 bases unmatched. Looked up from germline, CDR1 is MGHRA and CDR2 is YSYEKL. This CDR3 has 14 amino acids. CDR3 residues: CASSHRTGYNEQFF. The CDR3 DNA follows: TGCGCCAGCAGCCATAGGACAGGGTACAATGAGCAGTTCTTC.

This clone has ten or more counts. This chain joins TRBV7-2 and TRBJ2-2, with D tentatively TRBD2 (7 bases). The germline V and J ends were trimmed by 6 bases and 0 bases, with 14 bases remaining between them. CDR1 and CDR2 (germline): SGHTA, FQGNSA. The CDR3 is made up of 16 amino acids. The CDR3: CASRERGGSNTGELFF. CDR3 DNA: TGTGCCAGCAGGGAGAGGGGGGGATCGAACACCGGGGAGCTGTTTTTT.

This clone was seen a handful of times. The CDR3 is CASSLPWERGMNTGELFF. The CDR3 nucleotides are TGTGCCAGCAGCTTACCCTGGGAGCGGGGGATGAACACCGGGGAGCTGTTTTTT. This sequence joins TRBV7-2 and TRBJ2-2; 8 nucleotides align to TRBD2. CDR3 length: 18 amino acids. From germline, CDR1 is SGHTA and CDR2 FQGNSA. V shed 2 bases, J shed 1 base, and the junction held 9 bases outside the gene matches.

The rearrangement links TRBV11-3 to TRBJ2-5, with 9 bases fitting TRBD2. The J segment lost 2 bases and the V segment lost 1 base, leaving 5 bases of the junction unmatched. Germline-derived CDR1 and CDR2 are SGHNT and YENEEA. There are 16 residues in the CDR3. CDR3 sequence: CASSLGAGGKQETQYF. The CDR3 coding sequence is TGTGCCAGCAGCTTAGGAGCGGGGGGAAAACAAGAGACCCAGTACTTC.

This clone occurred many times. V and J are TRBV19 and TRBJ1-1, with TRBD1 identical over 8 bases. The V gene's germline CDR1 is LNHDA and CDR2 SQIVND (reference sequence). V shed 6 bases and J 3 bases; nucleotides not matched to a gene: 6. This CDR3 is built from 14 residues. The CDR3 nucleotides are TGTGCCAGTAGCCTCGGACAGGGCTACACTGAAGCTTTCTTT. Its translation is CASSLGQGYTEAFF.

The sample holds a few counts of this clone. The CDR3 region is CASNPVGGPYGYTF. As DNA, the CDR3 is TGTGCCAGCAACCCTGTGGGGGGACCCTATGGCTACACCTTC. This chain connects TRBV6-1 to TRBJ1-2; D is possibly TRBD1 (5 bases). In germline, CDR1 is MNHNS, CDR2 SASEGT. This CDR3 comprises 14 residues. V was trimmed by 7 bases and J by 4 bases, leaving 16 bases between them.

This clone was observed many times. V is TRBV6-6 and J is TRBJ2-7; D is unresolved. The V end lost 7 bases, the J end lost 0 bases, and 13 bases lay between the germline ends. Per the germline V gene, CDR1 is MNHNY and CDR2 is SVGAGI (reference sequence). The CDR3 loop spans 14 amino acids. CDR3 sequence (DNA): TGTGCCAGCACCCAGCGTCAAAGCTCCTACGAGCAGTACTTC. This gives the protein CASTQRQSSYEQYF.

The rearrangement links TRBV27 to TRBJ1-5; possibly TRBD1 for D (6 bases). CDR3 length: 14 amino acids. Per germline, CDR1 MNHEY and CDR2 SMNVEV (reference sequence). Trimming shortened V by 6 bases and J by 0 bases, and 9 bases separated the two germline ends. The CDR3 sequence is CASRPRGSNQPQHF. DNA of the CDR3: TGTGCCAGCAGACCCAGGGGTAGCAATCAGCCCCAGCATTTT.

This clone has more than one count but fewer than ten. The rearrangement uses TRBV12-3 or TRBV12-4 and TRBJ2-2, with 11 bases lining up with TRBD2. The CDR3 runs to 15 residues. Trimming at V came to 2 bases and at J to 7 bases, leaving 3 bases not matched to a gene. The CDR3 reads CASSLIAGGHGELFF. DNA for the CDR3: TGTGCCAGCAGTTTAATAGCGGGGGGGCACGGGGAGCTGTTTTTT.

This clone has ten or more counts. CDR3 nucleotide sequence: TGCGCCAGCAGCCAAGAATCCGCGGGGGGGGTTTATGGCTACACCTTC. It yields the protein CASSQESAGGVYGYTF. The chain is built from TRBV4-3 and TRBJ1-2; D is perhaps TRBD1 (5 bases). Germline V gene sequence: CDR1 LGHNA, CDR2 YSLEER. This CDR3 spans 16 amino acids. Trimming removed 0 bases from V and 5 bases from J, with 16 bases in between.

This clone was picked up a small number of times. The chain employs TRBV15 and TRBJ2-1, with no clear D. The CDR3 extends over 12 amino acids. Between the trimmed V and J ends, which lost 1 base and 9 bases, there was a span of 7 bases. The germline V gene has CDR1 LNHNV and CDR2 YYDKDF (reference sequence). Here the CDR3 DNA reads TGTGCCACCAGCAGAGCTACTGGTGAGCAGTTCTTC. It specifies CATSRATGEQFF. The full variable domain, with the rest looked up from reference TRBV15 and TRBJ2-1, is DAMVIQNPRYQVTQFGKPVTLSCSQTLNHNVMYWYQQKSSQAPKLLFHYYDKDFNNEADTPDNFQSRRPNTSFCFLDIRSPGLGDTAMYLCATSRATGEQFFGPGTRLTVL.

This clone was seen ten or more times. The genes are TRBV6-2 or TRBV6-3 and TRBJ2-3; TRBD2 matches at 14 bases. The CDR3 contains 18 residues. Germline V lookup: CDR1 MNHEY, CDR2 SVGEGT. The V gene end was trimmed by 2 bases and the J gene end by 4 bases; junction bases not matched to a gene: 8. The CDR3 region is CASSYINGLAGGADTQYF. In DNA, the CDR3 is TGTGCCAGCAGTTACATCAATGGACTAGCGGGGGGTGCAGATACGCAGTATTTT.

The rearrangement joins TRBV9 to TRBJ2-3; TRBD2 agrees at 12 bases. The CDR3 is 15 amino acids. With 6 bases clipped from V and 6 bases from J, the junction kept 8 bases outside the gene matches. The germline V gene encodes CDR1 SGDLS and CDR2 YYNGEE. The CDR3: CASTFTSGGSDTQYF. The CDR3 DNA is TGTGCCAGCACCTTTACTAGCGGGGGGTCGGATACGCAGTATTTT.

This clone has at least ten counts. In DNA form, the CDR3 reads TGCGCCAGCAGTGGGAGGGGGCTTCTAGGCTACACCTTC. This gives the protein CASSGRGLLGYTF. V gene TRBV10-1 combines with J gene TRBJ1-2; 7 nucleotides match TRBD1. Germline V lookup: CDR1 WNHNN, CDR2 SYGVQD (reference sequence). V was pared by 4 bases and J by 8 bases, with 7 bases of the junction left unmatched. CDR3 length: 13 amino acids.

This clone was detected ten times or more. The chain combines TRBV6-6 with TRBJ2-7, with 9 bases lining up with TRBD2. V was pared by 2 bases and J by 5 bases, with 7 bases of the junction left unmatched. This CDR3 is 15 amino acids long. CDR1 and CDR2 (germline): MNHNY, SVGAGI (reference sequence). DNA for the CDR3: TGTGCCAGCAGTTACAGCGGGGGGCAGGACCACGAGCAGTACTTC. Its translation: CASSYSGGQDHEQYF.

This clone appeared many times. V is TRBV9 and J is TRBJ2-3; 8 positions match TRBD1. The V segment lost 4 bases and the J segment 1 base; nucleotides outside the gene matches: 8. This CDR3 comprises 16 residues. Germline V gene data show CDR1 as SGDLS and CDR2 as YYNGEE. The CDR3 is CASSLLPDRGTDTQYF. The CDR3 nucleotides read TGTGCCAGCAGCCTCCTCCCGGACAGGGGCACAGATACGCAGTATTTT.

This clone was counted only a few times. The genes are TRBV12-3 or TRBV12-4 and TRBJ1-5; 10 nucleotides line up with TRBD1. This CDR3 contains 15 residues. V lost 4 bases, J lost 4 bases, and 4 bases stayed unmatched. The CDR3 spells CASSSDRGINQPQHF. As DNA, the CDR3 is TGTGCCAGCAGTTCGGACAGGGGGATAAATCAGCCCCAGCATTTT.

This clone appeared many times. The chain joins TRBV6-2 or TRBV6-3 to TRBJ2-1, with D possibly being TRBD1 (6 bases). The CDR3 sequence is 15 residues long. Germline CDR1 and CDR2: MNHEY and SVGEGT. V was trimmed by 5 bases and J by 2 bases, leaving 13 bases between them. The CDR3 is CASSPTRTAYNEQFF. The CDR3 DNA reads as TGTGCCAGCAGTCCCACCCGGACAGCCTACAATGAGCAGTTCTTC.

Ten or more counts support this clone. The rearrangement uses TRBV12-3 or TRBV12-4 and TRBJ1-1; 9 nucleotides agree with TRBD1. V lost 5 bases and J lost 2; bases outside the gene matches: 3. The CDR3 is 14 amino acids. This chain's CDR3 is CASSGTGGNTEAFF. In DNA form, the CDR3 reads TGTGCCAGCAGTGGAACAGGGGGCAACACTGAAGCTTTCTTT.

This clone was seen at least ten times. The chain is built from TRBV12-3 or TRBV12-4 and TRBJ1-2; D is uncertain. The CDR3 length is 14 residues. The V end was cut by 3 bases, the J end by 2 bases, with 10 bases between. The CDR3 DNA follows: TGTGCCAGCAGTTTGACTGACTCAAACTATGGCTACACCTTC. Protein sequence: CASSLTDSNYGYTF.